This T cell receptor (beta chain) was sequenced for a study of T cell changes during pregnancy in multiple sclerosis. Germline V gene data show CDR1 as MNHEY and CDR2 as SVGAGI. The CDR3 extends over 12 amino acids. Trimming shortened V by 7 bases and J by 0 bases, and 7 bases separated the two germline ends. TCRdb's copy holds only in-frame clones and misses some; the assay was immunoSEQ multiplex PCR. The sample yields some 58,000 clones, over 95% seen once. The source material was CD8+ T cells from peripheral blood mononuclear cells, sampled after pregnancy. The chain carries TRBV6-5 and TRBJ2-7; D gene uncertain. This receptor was identified in a female donor with multiple sclerosis, enrolled in a pregnancy study. CDR3 DNA: TGTGCCAGCACCTCTTCCTCCTACGAGCAGTACTTC. It codes for CASTSSSYEQYF.